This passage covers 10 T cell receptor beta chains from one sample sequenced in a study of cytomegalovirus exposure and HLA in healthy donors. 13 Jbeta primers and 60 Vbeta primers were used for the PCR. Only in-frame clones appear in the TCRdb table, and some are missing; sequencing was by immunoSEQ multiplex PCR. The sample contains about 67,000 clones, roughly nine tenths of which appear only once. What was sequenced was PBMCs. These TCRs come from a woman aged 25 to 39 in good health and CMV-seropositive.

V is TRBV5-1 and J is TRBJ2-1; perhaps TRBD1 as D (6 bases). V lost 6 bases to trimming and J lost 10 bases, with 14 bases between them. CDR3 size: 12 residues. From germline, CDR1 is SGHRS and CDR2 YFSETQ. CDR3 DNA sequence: TGCGCCAGCAAGAGGGGGAAGGAGGAGCAGTTCTTC. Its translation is CASKRGKEEQFF.

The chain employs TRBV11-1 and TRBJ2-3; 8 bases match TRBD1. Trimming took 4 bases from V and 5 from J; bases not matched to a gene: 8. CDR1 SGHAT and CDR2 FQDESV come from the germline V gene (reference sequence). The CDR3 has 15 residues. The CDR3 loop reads CASSSGQGTRDTQYF. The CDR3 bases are TGTGCCAGCAGCTCCGGACAGGGCACAAGAGATACGCAGTATTTT.

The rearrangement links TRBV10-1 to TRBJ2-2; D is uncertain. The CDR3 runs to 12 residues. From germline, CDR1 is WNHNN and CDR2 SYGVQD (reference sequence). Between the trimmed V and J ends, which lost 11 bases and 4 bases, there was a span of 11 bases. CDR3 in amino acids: CAGQVITGELFF. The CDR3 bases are TGCGCCGGGCAGGTGATCACCGGGGAGCTGTTTTTT.

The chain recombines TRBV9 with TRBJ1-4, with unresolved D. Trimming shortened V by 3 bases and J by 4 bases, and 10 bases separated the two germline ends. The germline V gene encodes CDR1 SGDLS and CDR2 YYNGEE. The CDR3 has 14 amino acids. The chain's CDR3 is CASSATVFNEKLFF. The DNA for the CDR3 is TGTGCCAGCAGCGCTACAGTATTTAATGAAAAACTGTTTTTT.

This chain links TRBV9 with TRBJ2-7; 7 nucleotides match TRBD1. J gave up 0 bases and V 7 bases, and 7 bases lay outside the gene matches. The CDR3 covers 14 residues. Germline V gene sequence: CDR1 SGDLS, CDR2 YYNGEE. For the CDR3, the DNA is TGTGCCAGCGGACCGGGACAGAGCTCCTACGAGCAGTACTTC. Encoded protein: CASGPGQSSYEQYF.

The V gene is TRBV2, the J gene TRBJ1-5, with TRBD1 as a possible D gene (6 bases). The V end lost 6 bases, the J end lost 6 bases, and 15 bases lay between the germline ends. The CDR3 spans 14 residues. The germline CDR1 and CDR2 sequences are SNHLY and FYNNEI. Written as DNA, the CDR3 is TGTGCCAGCAGCAGAAACTCAGGGGTTCAGCCCCAGCATTTT. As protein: CASSRNSGVQPQHF.

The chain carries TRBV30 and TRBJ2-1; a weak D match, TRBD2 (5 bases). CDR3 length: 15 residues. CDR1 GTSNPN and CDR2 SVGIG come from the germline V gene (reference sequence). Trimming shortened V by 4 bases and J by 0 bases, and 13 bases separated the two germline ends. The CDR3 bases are TGTGCCTGGAACGATTTCGGGGACTCCTACAATGAGCAGTTCTTC. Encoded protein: CAWNDFGDSYNEQFF.

As DNA, the CDR3 is TGTGCCAGCAGCCCATTTGGGCAGAACACTGAAGCTTTCTTT. This gives the protein CASSPFGQNTEAFF. The genes are TRBV7-6 and TRBJ1-1; no clear D gene. Germline assignment: CDR1 SGHVS and CDR2 FNYEAQ. V was trimmed by 5 bases and J by 1 base, leaving 11 bases between them. This CDR3 comprises 14 residues.

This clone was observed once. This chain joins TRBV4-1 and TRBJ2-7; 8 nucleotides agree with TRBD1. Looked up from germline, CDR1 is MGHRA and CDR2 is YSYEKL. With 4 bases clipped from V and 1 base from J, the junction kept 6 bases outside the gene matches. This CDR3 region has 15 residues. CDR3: CASSPSGQGSYEQYF. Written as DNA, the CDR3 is TGCGCCAGCAGCCCTTCCGGACAGGGATCCTACGAGCAGTACTTC.

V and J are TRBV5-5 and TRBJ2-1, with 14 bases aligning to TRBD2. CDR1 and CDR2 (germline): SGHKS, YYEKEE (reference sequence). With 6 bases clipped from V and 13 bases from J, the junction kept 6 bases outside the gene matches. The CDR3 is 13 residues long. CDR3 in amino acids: CASTVTSGRAQFF. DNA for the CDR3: TGTGCCAGCACCGTGACTAGCGGGAGGGCTCAGTTCTTC.